This T cell receptor beta chain was sequenced in a study of identical twins. This clonotype came up a few times. CDR3 length equals 15 residues. Germline V lookup: CDR1 LGHDT, CDR2 YNNKEL (reference sequence). V gave up 1 base and J gave up 4 bases, with 10 bases separating them. MiXCR was run by TCRdb on the 5' RACE reads, yielding one entry per CDR3 protein. The data contain a few hundred thousand distinct CDR3 sequences, approximately 10% of them seen just once; the ten biggest clones take up more than 8%. The material sequenced was memory T cells sorted from blood. The rearrangement joins TRBV3-1 to TRBJ1-4, with D maybe TRBD1 (5 bases). This TCR came from a man between 45 and 60 years old in good health. CDR3 amino acids: CASSQARGGNEKLFF. The CDR3 DNA reads TGTGCCAGCAGCCAAGCCCGGGGCGGTAATGAAAAACTGTTTTTT.